These 5 T cell receptor beta chains were sequenced from one sample in a study of T cell responses to AZD1222 COVID-19 vaccine. TCRdb's copy holds only in-frame clones and misses some; the assay was immunoSEQ multiplex PCR. The repertoire includes under 150,000 clones, approximately 85% of them detected once, and 1.6% sits in the top ten. Sequencing was performed on peripheral blood, taken on day 0 of AZD1222 vaccination. The source of these receptors is an adult in good health.

There are a few counts of this clone. The chain has TRBV5-1 and TRBJ1-2, with 8 positions matching TRBD1. V gave up 0 bases and J gave up 8 bases; unmatched junction bases: 9. Germline values: CDR1 SGHRS, CDR2 YFSETQ. The CDR3 covers 15 residues. CDR3 protein: CASSLVGTGGTGYTF. The CDR3 bases are TGCGCCAGCAGCTTGGTAGGGACAGGTGGGACGGGCTACACCTTC.

A few counts support this clone. The rearrangement links TRBV5-8 to TRBJ2-4, with 7 nucleotides matching TRBD1. Trimming removed 7 bases from V and 0 bases from J; junction bases left unmatched: 10. Germline-derived CDR1 and CDR2 are SGHTS and YDEGEE. The CDR3 contains 16 residues. The CDR3 here is CASSPGTAIAKNIQYF. Here the CDR3 DNA reads TGTGCCAGCTCGCCTGGGACAGCGATAGCCAAAAACATTCAGTACTTC.

This clone was seen just once. This chain uses TRBV29-1 with TRBJ1-1, with 11 nucleotides matching TRBD1. V lost 5 bases to trimming and J lost 4 bases; unmatched junction nucleotides: 9. In germline, CDR1 is SQVTM, CDR2 ANQGSEA. The length of the CDR3 is 15 residues. The CDR3 is CSVRGQGGLVTEAFF. The CDR3 bases are TGCAGCGTTCGGGGACAGGGGGGGCTGGTCACTGAAGCTTTCTTT.

V and J are TRBV29-1 and TRBJ2-3, with 8 bases lining up with TRBD1. The V segment lost 1 base and the J segment 5 bases; nucleotides outside the gene matches: 8. The CDR3 contains 15 residues. The germline V gene has CDR1 SQVTM and CDR2 ANQGSEA. The CDR3 DNA reads TGCAGCGTTGAAGTGTGGACAGGGCCCGGAGATACGCAGTATTTT. It yields the protein CSVEVWTGPGDTQYF.

The chain combines TRBV15 with TRBJ1-2; D remains ambiguous. V lost 5 bases, J lost 4 bases, and 17 bases lay in between. CDR1 and CDR2 (germline): LNHNV, YYDKDF (reference sequence). This CDR3 is built from 15 residues. The DNA of the CDR3 is TGTGCCACCAGCGGTCCGGATAAGGGCGTCTATGGCTACACCTTC. Translation: CATSGPDKGVYGYTF.